What follows is one TCR beta chain and its context. The sample comes from a study of technical replicates of blood from several donors. CDR1 is SGHVS, CDR2 FQNEAQ, per germline. The CDR3 sequence is 14 residues long. Losses at the gene ends were 6 bases for V and 7 bases for J; bases not matched to a gene: 9. Assay used: immunoSEQ multiplex PCR; TCRdb lists only in-frame clones, some missing. The sample holds some 62,000 clones; more than 75% are singletons and the top ten take under 6.5%. The sequenced sample was PBMCs. The chain joins TRBV7-8 to TRBJ2-7; 10 nucleotides match TRBD1. The sequence derives from a human donor in good health. Some clones in this sample may be carry-over from other donors' samples. The CDR3 region is CASSSGTGVREQYF. CDR3 in DNA: TGTGCCAGCAGTTCCGGGACAGGGGTTCGGGAGCAGTACTTC.